The clone carrying this T cell receptor beta chain has just a few counts. The sample originates from a study of blood T cells in healthy people across ages. Per germline, CDR1 MDHEN and CDR2 SYDVKM. The V and J ends lost 5 bases and 1 base respectively, with 16 bases between them. The CDR3 is made up of 16 amino acids. Next came a second PCR, run for about 6 to 12 cycles, which used a sample-barcoded 5' primer along with a J-beta primer mix. MiXCR, applied by TCRdb to the 5' RACE reads, yields one record per CDR3 protein. Among some 1.1 million distinct CDR3 sequences listed, approximately 38% were seen once.

The chain joins TRBV28 to TRBJ2-3; D might be TRBD1 (5 bases). What was sequenced was blood. The sequence was collected from a man aged 18 to 29 in good health. CDR3 protein: CASSLTADTGTDTQYF. In DNA form, the CDR3 reads TGTGCCAGCAGTCTGACAGCTGATACTGGCACAGATACGCAGTATTTT.